Sequencing of this T cell receptor beta chain was carried out in a study of metastatic and nonmetastatic thyroid tumors. In the study overall: Both malignant and benign thyroid patients supplied peripheral blood and tumor or nodule tissue samples, across which the repertoires of these patients were then compared. Study conclusions and caveats: As reported, TCR beta diversity in blood and tumor was significantly higher in malignant thyroid tumors than in benign nodules.

This clone has only a few counts. Its antigen remains unidentified. In the authors' workflow: Differences in CDR3 between clinicopathological groups were drawn on to build a classifier intended to discriminate distant-metastatic papillary thyroid cancer patients. TCRdb ran MiXCR on the PCR reads. TCRdb's processing, not the authors' own work, is the source of the V and J calls. The table has 35,000 to 55,000 clones, roughly 3.2% seen once. Patients had received no treatment of any kind before thyroid surgery. Sequencing used blood. The TCR originated in a female donor with papillary thyroid cancer or a benign thyroid nodule (not recorded which). Some clones in this sample may be carry-over from other donors' samples.

CDR3 amino acids: CASSFYGTSGYNEQFF. The CDR3 DNA sequence: TGTGCCAGCAGCTTCTATGGGACTAGCGGATACAATGAGCAGTTCTTC. V and J are TRBV7-9 and TRBJ2-1; 11 positions match TRBD2. Germline V CDR1 and CDR2: SEHNR, FQNEAQ (reference sequence). The V and J ends lost 3 bases and 4 bases, in that order; junction bases with no gene match: 5. The CDR3 sequence is 16 residues long.